One sample yielded the 19 T cell receptor beta chains listed below, sequenced in a study of graft-versus-host responses after intestinal transplantation. These receptors have no identified antigens. Clones were read by immunoSEQ multiplex PCR, and TCRdb kept only the in-frame ones, dropping some. Of around 90,000 clones in the sample, more than 90% were seen once. Sequences were derived from unstimulated CD4+ T cells sorted from spleen or lymph node cells, sampled before intestinal transplant. The receptors originated from a human donor who received an intestinal transplant.

The rearrangement links TRBV30 to TRBJ1-4, with 8 nucleotides matching TRBD1. This CDR3 is built from 13 residues. Germline V gene data show CDR1 as GTSNPN and CDR2 as SVGIG (reference sequence). V lost 2 bases to trimming and J lost 7 bases; unmatched junction nucleotides: 3. In nucleotides, the CDR3 is TGTGCCTGGAGTTCCAGGGGGCCTGAAAAACTGTTTTTT. Its protein product is CAWSSRGPEKLFF. Looking up the rest from reference TRBV30 and TRBJ1-4 gives the full variable domain: SQTIHQWPATLVQPVGSPLSLECTVEGTSNPNLYWYRQAAGRGLQLLFYSVGIGQISSEVPQNLSASRPQDRQFILSSKKLLLSDSGFYLCAWSSRGPEKLFFGSGTQLSVL.

This chain links TRBV28 with TRBJ2-1; D is perhaps TRBD2 (5 bases). Per germline, CDR1 MDHEN and CDR2 SYDVKM. The CDR3 consists of 16 residues. Trimming shortened V by 8 bases and J by 2 bases, and 19 bases separated the two germline ends. CDR3 DNA sequence: TGTGCCAGCGGGTCGGGAACCTCCGGTACCTACAATGAGCAGTTCTTC. Residues: CASGSGTSGTYNEQFF.

The chain combines TRBV20-1 with TRBJ1-1; D not certain. Germline-derived CDR1 and CDR2 are DFQATT and SNEGSKA (reference sequence). Trimming took off 1 base at V and 8 bases at J, with 5 bases between the two ends. This CDR3 contains 10 residues. This chain's CDR3 is CSARGREAFF. In DNA, the CDR3 is TGCAGTGCTAGAGGCAGGGAAGCTTTCTTT.

The chain carries TRBV6-1 and TRBJ1-6, with a possible D match to TRBD1 (6 bases). V shed 2 bases and J shed 9 bases, with 11 bases lying between them. CDR1 is MNHNS, CDR2 SASEGT, per germline. This CDR3 comprises 14 residues. The CDR3 reads CASSETRGSSPLHF. For the CDR3, the DNA is TGTGCCAGCAGTGAAACCAGGGGAAGTTCACCCCTCCACTTT.

The CDR3 DNA is TGTGCCAGCAGTTTAAACCTCGGGACTTTCTTGGTGCCCCAGCATTTT. Protein: CASSLNLGTFLVPQHF. V and J are TRBV27 and TRBJ1-5, with a tentative D call TRBD1 (5 bases). CDR1 is MNHEY and CDR2 is SMNVEV in the germline V gene (reference sequence). V lost 2 bases, J lost 9 bases, and 20 bases lay in between. The CDR3 is 16 amino acids.

J is TRBJ2-5 and V is TRBV21-1; TRBD1, the table's D call, lacks a check against the DNA. TRBV21-1 is given as a pseudogene. CDR3 length equals 11 residues. CDR3: CASPTGDEQYF. The CDR3 nucleotides read TGTGCCAGCCCGACAGGGGATGAGCAGTACTTC.

In this sample, this clone turned up once. The chain combines TRBV6-6 with TRBJ2-3, with a weak D call TRBD2 (6 bases). V lost 8 bases and J 6 bases, leaving 24 bases between the germline ends. Germline V gene data show CDR1 as MNHNY and CDR2 as SVGAGI (reference sequence). CDR3 size: 16 residues. The CDR3 nucleotides read TGTGCCAGCGGGGATCCCGGGACTCGACATGCGGATACGCAGTATTTT. Translating gives CASGDPGTRHADTQYF.

The genes are TRBV7-9 and TRBJ2-3; a weak D match, TRBD2 (6 bases). This CDR3 has 15 amino acids. V dropped 3 bases and J dropped 5 bases, with 15 bases sitting between them. Germline V lookup: CDR1 SEHNR, CDR2 FQNEAQ (reference sequence). The CDR3 bases are TGTGCCAGCAGCTTTCTCACGGGAGCCGTAGATACGCAGTATTTT. Translating it yields CASSFLTGAVDTQYF.

The rearrangement joins TRBV5-1 to TRBJ2-7; 8 nucleotides align to TRBD1. V was pared by 0 bases and J by 2 bases, with 7 bases of the junction left unmatched. The germline V gene encodes CDR1 SGHRS and CDR2 YFSETQ. The CDR3 contains 16 residues. The CDR3 DNA reads TGCGCCAGCAGCTTGGCCAGGAGACAGGGGCCCTACGAGCAGTACTTC. It translates to CASSLARRQGPYEQYF.

V gene TRBV5-8 combines with J gene TRBJ1-5; D not resolved. Germline CDR1 and CDR2: SGHTS and YDEGEE. With 2 bases removed from V and 7 bases from J, the gap between germline ends came to 10 bases. CDR3 size: 13 residues. CDR3 loop: CASSFAGGQPQHF. CDR3 coding DNA: TGTGCCAGCAGCTTCGCGGGAGGCCAGCCCCAGCATTTT.

V gene TRBV2 combines with J gene TRBJ2-3, with TRBD1 matching 7 bases. This CDR3 spans 14 amino acids. The V and J ends lost 6 bases and 2 bases, in that order; junction bases with no gene match: 5. The germline V gene has CDR1 SNHLY and CDR2 FYNNEI. The CDR3, as DNA: TGTGCCAGCAGGGTACAGGGGCTCACAGATACGCAGTATTTT. It yields the protein CASRVQGLTDTQYF.

The chain is built from TRBV10-3 and TRBJ2-1; D may be TRBD2 (6 bases). The CDR3 extends over 13 amino acids. Between the trimmed V and J ends, which lost 4 bases and 7 bases, there was a span of 11 bases. CDR1 ENHRY and CDR2 SYGVKD come from the germline V gene. CDR3 DNA: TGTGCCATCAGTGGAATGGGGGGTAATGAGCAGTTCTTC. It codes for CAISGMGGNEQFF.

V gene TRBV15 combines with J gene TRBJ1-2; D is possibly TRBD1 (5 bases). CDR3 length: 15 amino acids. Germline V CDR1 and CDR2: LNHNV, YYDKDF (reference sequence). With 0 bases removed from V and 4 bases from J, the gap between germline ends came to 12 bases. Here the CDR3 reads CATSREIGAIYGYTF. In DNA form, the CDR3 reads TGTGCCACCAGCAGAGAGATAGGGGCCATCTATGGCTACACCTTC.

The CDR3 DNA reads TGTGCCAGCAGTCCCCCAGGACTTGCCTACAATGAGCAGTTCTTC. Translating gives CASSPPGLAYNEQFF. The rearrangement uses TRBV9 and TRBJ2-1; a possible D gene is TRBD2 (5 bases). V was cut by 5 bases and J by 2 bases, with 14 bases left in between. Germline V gene sequence: CDR1 SGDLS, CDR2 YYNGEE. The CDR3 has 15 residues.

The chain combines TRBV7-8 with TRBJ2-2; D perhaps matches TRBD2 (6 bases). The CDR3 is made up of 14 amino acids. Trimming stripped 6 bases from V and 8 bases from J, with 16 bases between. Looked up from germline, CDR1 is SGHVS and CDR2 is FQNEAQ. CDR3 DNA sequence: TGTGCCAGCAGACGGGACTCTGGCGGGGGGGAGCTGTTTTTT. It specifies CASRRDSGGGELFF.

The rearrangement joins TRBV28 to TRBJ2-7; maybe TRBD1 (6 bases). From germline, CDR1 is MDHEN and CDR2 SYDVKM. The length of the CDR3 is 17 residues. V was clipped by 5 bases and J by 0 bases, with 20 bases between them. CDR3 coding DNA: TGTGCCAGCAGTGACCAAGAGGACAGCCGTTACTCCTACGAGCAGTACTTC. Translation gives CASSDQEDSRYSYEQYF.

This chain uses TRBV25-1 with TRBJ1-4; TRBD1 matches 7 bases. CDR3 length equals 16 residues. Germline V gives CDR1 MGHDK, CDR2 SYGVNS. V lost 6 bases to trimming and J lost 7 bases; unmatched junction nucleotides: 14. Here the CDR3 reads CASSPTGVDAAEKLFF. DNA for the CDR3: TGTGCCAGCAGCCCCACAGGGGTGGATGCTGCTGAAAAACTGTTTTTT.

CDR3 nucleotides: TGTGCCAGTAGTATGAGGGGGCAGAACTATGGCTACACCTTC. This encodes CASSMRGQNYGYTF. The rearrangement uses TRBV19 and TRBJ1-2; 7 positions match TRBD1. V lost 3 bases, J lost 2 bases, and 3 bases stayed unmatched. Germline V CDR1 and CDR2: LNHDA, SQIVND (reference sequence). The CDR3 has 14 residues.

The chain recombines TRBV5-1 with TRBJ2-1; 11 bases are shared with TRBD2. Unmatched junction bases numbered 5, after V lost 4 bases and J lost 8 bases. There are 14 residues in the CDR3. Germline CDR1 SGHRS, CDR2 YFSETQ. The CDR3 reads CASSPGLAGYEQFF. The CDR3 region has the DNA TGCGCCAGCAGCCCCGGACTAGCGGGCTATGAGCAGTTCTTC.